The 16 T cell receptor beta chains in this list originate from one sample, sequenced in a study of early T cells in non-severe SARS-CoV-2 infection. MiXCR was run by TCRdb on the 5' RACE reads, yielding one entry per CDR3 protein. The repertoire holds about 77,000 distinct CDR3 sequences, with about 16% as singletons. Source material: whole blood. These receptors came from an adult who was a healthcare worker with PCR-confirmed SARS-CoV-2 infection or an uninfected control (not recorded which).

A note on this clonotype: A junction end diverges from the germline sequence, so it may reflect a read error. The chain couples TRBV5-1 to TRBJ2-3; TRBD2 matches 7 bases. CDR1 SGHRS and CDR2 YFSETQ come from the germline V gene. The CDR3 has 15 residues. CDR3 DNA: TGTGCCAGCAGCTTGAGCGGGACTAGCACAGATACGCAGTATTTT. Its protein product is CASSLSGTSTDTQYF. The variable domain in full, completed from reference TRBV5-1 and TRBJ2-3, reads KAGVTQTPRYLIKTRGQQVTLSCSPISGHRSVSWYQQTPGQGLQFLFEYFSETQRNKGNFPGRFSGRQFSNSRSEMNVSTLELGDSALYLCASSLSGTSTDTQYFGPGTRLTVL.

This clonotype was observed a handful of times. The V call is TRBV30, the J call TRBJ1-5, with 11 bases fitting TRBD1. Germline CDR1 reads GTSNPN; CDR2 reads SVGIG (reference sequence). Unmatched junction bases numbered 8, after V lost 6 bases and J lost 7 bases. The CDR3 is made up of 14 amino acids. CDR3 bases: TGTGCCTGTAAGGGGACAGGGGGTTCGCAGCCCCAGCATTTT. This translates into CACKGTGGSQPQHF.

The chain employs TRBV10-2 and TRBJ1-2; TRBD1 might be the D (6 bases). CDR1 is WSHSY and CDR2 is SAAADI in the germline V gene. This CDR3 is built from 13 residues. V was pared by 6 bases and J by 7 bases, with 15 bases between. CDR3 residues: CASSGGREGGYTF. In nucleotides, the CDR3 is TGCGCCAGCAGCGGGGGGCGCGAGGGTGGCTACACCTTC.

J is TRBJ2-7 and V is TRBV11-2; 8 nucleotides match TRBD2. V shed 5 bases and J 2 bases; nucleotides not matched to a gene: 17. Germline CDR1 SGHAT, CDR2 FQNNGV. The CDR3 loop spans 18 amino acids. The chain's CDR3 is CASSVPGLVRLVPYEQYF. CDR3 bases: TGTGCCAGCAGCGTACCGGGACTAGTTAGATTGGTACCCTACGAGCAGTACTTC.

This clonotype was seen more than once but under ten times. The J gene is TRBJ2-3, the V gene TRBV11-2, with D unclear. V was trimmed by 1 base and J by 7 bases, leaving 3 bases between them. The germline CDR1 and CDR2 sequences are SGHAT and FQNNGV. The CDR3 extends over 11 amino acids. This CDR3 reads CASSLGYTQYF. Here the CDR3 DNA reads TGTGCCAGCAGCTTAGGGTATACGCAGTATTTT.

This clonotype came up once. V and J are TRBV11-2 and TRBJ1-2, with 8 bases fitting TRBD1. The CDR3 extends over 15 amino acids. V shed 4 bases and J 4 bases; nucleotides not matched to a gene: 8. CDR1 and CDR2 (germline): SGHAT, FQNNGV. The CDR3 sequence: CASSSGRTGGYGYTF. DNA for the CDR3: TGTGCCAGCAGCTCAGGGCGAACAGGGGGCTATGGCTACACCTTC.

The sample holds a few counts of this clonotype. V is TRBV12-3 or TRBV12-4 and J is TRBJ2-5, with D possibly being TRBD1 (6 bases). CDR3 length equals 21 residues. V was clipped by 2 bases and J by 7 bases, with 35 bases between them. CDR3 in amino acids: CASSLILGADRLWARKGTQYF. Written as DNA, the CDR3 is TGTGCCAGCAGTTTAATTCTGGGGGCGGACCGCTTATGGGCAAGAAAGGGGACCCAGTACTTC.

This chain links TRBV18 with TRBJ1-2, with D perhaps matching TRBD1 (6 bases). V was pared by 5 bases and J by 5 bases, with 12 bases between. From germline, CDR1 is KGHSH and CDR2 LQKENI. The CDR3 length is 13 residues. CDR3 sequence: CASSSQGQYGYTF. The CDR3 region has the DNA TGTGCCAGCTCATCCCAGGGGCAATATGGCTACACCTTC.

This clonotype was recorded a few times. The genes are TRBV7-8 and TRBJ2-1; TRBD2 matches at 10 bases. The CDR3 loop spans 16 amino acids. Per germline, CDR1 SGHVS and CDR2 FQNEAQ. Trimming cost V 1 base and J 4 bases; bases outside gene matches: 4. CDR3 DNA: TGTGCCAGCAGCTTAGAGGGACTAGCGTTATACAATGAGCAGTTCTTC. Its protein product is CASSLEGLALYNEQFF. The variable domain in full, completed from reference TRBV7-8 and TRBJ2-1, reads GAGVSQSPRYKVAKRGQDVALRCDPISGHVSLFWYQQALGQGPEFLTYFQNEAQLDKSGLPSDRFFAERPEGSVSTLKIQRTQQEDSAVYLCASSLEGLALYNEQFFGPGTRLTVL.

The sample holds a few counts of this clonotype. V gene TRBV7-6 combines with J gene TRBJ2-1, with TRBD1 matching over 12 bases. The CDR3 totals 17 residues. V shed 1 base and J 7 bases; nucleotides not matched to a gene: 8. CDR1 SGHVS and CDR2 FNYEAQ come from the germline V gene. The CDR3: CASSLVGGTGGKNEQFF. The CDR3, as DNA: TGTGCCAGCAGCTTAGTAGGCGGGACAGGGGGCAAGAATGAGCAGTTCTTC. Full variable domain (missing parts from reference TRBV7-6 and TRBJ2-1): GAGVSQSPRYKVTKRGQDVALRCDPISGHVSLYWYRQALGQGPEFLTYFNYEAQQDKSGLPNDRFSAERPEGSISTLTIQRTEQRDSAMYRCASSLVGGTGGKNEQFFGPGTRLTVL.

In its sample, this clonotype was seen a few times. The chain links TRBV6-2 or TRBV6-3 to TRBJ2-3, with D perhaps matching TRBD2 (5 bases). In germline, CDR1 is MNHEY, CDR2 SVGEGT. Trimming stripped 8 bases from V and 5 bases from J, with 14 bases between. The CDR3 extends over 13 amino acids. The CDR3 DNA sequence: TGTGCCAGCTCCTCGCTAGCCGAAGATACGCAGTATTTT. Its protein product is CASSSLAEDTQYF.

The rearrangement links TRBV10-3 to TRBJ2-7; no definite D call. The CDR3 sequence is 12 residues long. Germline V CDR1 and CDR2: ENHRY, SYGVKD. V lost 2 bases, J lost 0 bases, and 2 bases lay in between. The CDR3 coding sequence is TGTGCCATCAGTGAGGCCTCCTACGAGCAGTACTTC. Amino acid sequence: CAISEASYEQYF.

The V call is TRBV6-2 or TRBV6-3, the J call TRBJ2-7; tentatively, D is TRBD1 (5 bases). V was trimmed by 2 bases and J by 4 bases, leaving 15 bases between them. The CDR3 length is 15 residues. CDR1 and CDR2 (germline): MNHEY, SVGEGT. CDR3 protein: CASSYRQNLKYEQYF. The CDR3 nucleotides are TGTGCCAGCAGTTACAGACAGAATCTTAAGTACGAGCAGTACTTC.

In this sample, this clonotype turned up many times. This chain uses TRBV6-1 with TRBJ1-1; TRBD1 matches at 8 bases. The germline gives CDR1 MNHNS, CDR2 SASEGT. The J segment lost 4 bases and the V segment lost 5 bases, leaving 3 bases of the junction unmatched. There are 13 residues in the CDR3. The CDR3 reads CASSRQGTTEAFF. The CDR3 bases are TGTGCCAGCAGTCGACAGGGGACCACTGAAGCTTTCTTT.

The chain is built from TRBV7-3 and TRBJ1-1; D might be TRBD1 (5 bases). This CDR3 contains 13 residues. Trimming left V 5 bases short and J 6 bases short, with 13 bases between. Germline V gene lookup returns CDR1 SGHTA and CDR2 FQGTGA. The chain's CDR3 is CASSHTRGSEAFF. The CDR3 DNA reads TGTGCCAGCAGCCATACAAGGGGCTCTGAAGCTTTCTTT.

This clonotype was recorded many times. The rearrangement joins TRBV5-1 to TRBJ2-1, with 9 bases identical to TRBD2. Germline-derived CDR1 and CDR2 are SGHRS and YFSETQ. The J segment lost 4 bases and the V segment lost 3 bases, leaving 11 bases of the junction unmatched. The CDR3 runs 17 residues. In DNA, the CDR3 is TGCGCCAGCAGCTGGACCGGGACTAGCCTAATGTACAATGAGCAGTTCTTC. Translation: CASSWTGTSLMYNEQFF.